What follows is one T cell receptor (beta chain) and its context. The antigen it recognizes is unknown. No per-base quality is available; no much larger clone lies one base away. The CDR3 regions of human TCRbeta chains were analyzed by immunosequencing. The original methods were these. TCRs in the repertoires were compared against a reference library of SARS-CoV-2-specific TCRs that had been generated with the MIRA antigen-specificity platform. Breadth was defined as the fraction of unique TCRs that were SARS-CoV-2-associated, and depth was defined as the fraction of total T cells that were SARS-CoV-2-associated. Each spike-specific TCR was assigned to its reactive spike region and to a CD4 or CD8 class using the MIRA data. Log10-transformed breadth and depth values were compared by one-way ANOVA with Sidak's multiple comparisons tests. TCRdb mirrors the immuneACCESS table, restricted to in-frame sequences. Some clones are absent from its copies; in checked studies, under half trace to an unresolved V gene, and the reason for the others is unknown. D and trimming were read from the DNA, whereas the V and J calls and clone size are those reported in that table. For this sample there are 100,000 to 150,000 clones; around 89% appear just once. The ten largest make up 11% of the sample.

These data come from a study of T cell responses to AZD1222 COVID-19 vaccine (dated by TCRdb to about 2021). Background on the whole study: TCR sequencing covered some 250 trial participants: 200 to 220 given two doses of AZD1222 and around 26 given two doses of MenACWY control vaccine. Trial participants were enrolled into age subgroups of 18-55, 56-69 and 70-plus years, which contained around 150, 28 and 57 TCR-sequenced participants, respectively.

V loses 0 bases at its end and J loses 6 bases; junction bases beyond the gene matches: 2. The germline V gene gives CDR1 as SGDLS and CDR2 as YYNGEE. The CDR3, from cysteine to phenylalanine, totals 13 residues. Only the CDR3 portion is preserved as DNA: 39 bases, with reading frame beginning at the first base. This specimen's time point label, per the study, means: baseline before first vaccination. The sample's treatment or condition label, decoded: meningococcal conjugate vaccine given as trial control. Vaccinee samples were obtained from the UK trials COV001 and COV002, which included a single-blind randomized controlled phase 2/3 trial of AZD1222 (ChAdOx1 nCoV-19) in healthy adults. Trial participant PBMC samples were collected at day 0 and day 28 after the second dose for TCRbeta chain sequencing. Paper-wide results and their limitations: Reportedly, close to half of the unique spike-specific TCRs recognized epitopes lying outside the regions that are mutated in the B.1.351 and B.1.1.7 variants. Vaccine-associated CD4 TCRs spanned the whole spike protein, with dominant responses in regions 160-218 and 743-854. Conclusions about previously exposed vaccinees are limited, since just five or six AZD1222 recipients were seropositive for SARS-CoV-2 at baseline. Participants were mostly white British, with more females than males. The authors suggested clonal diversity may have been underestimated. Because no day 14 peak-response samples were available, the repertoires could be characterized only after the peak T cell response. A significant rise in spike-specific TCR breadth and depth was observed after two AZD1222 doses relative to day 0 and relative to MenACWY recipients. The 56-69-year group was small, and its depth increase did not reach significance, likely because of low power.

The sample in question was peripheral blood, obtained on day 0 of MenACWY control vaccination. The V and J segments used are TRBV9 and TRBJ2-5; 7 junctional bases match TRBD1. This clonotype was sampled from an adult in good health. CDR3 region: CASSVDRGKTQYF. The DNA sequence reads TGTGCCAGCAGCGTAGACAGGGGAAAGACCCAGTACTTC. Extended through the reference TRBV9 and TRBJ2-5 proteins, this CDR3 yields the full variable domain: DSGVTQTPKHLITATGQRVTLRCSPRSGDLSVYWYQQSLDQGLQFLIQYYNGEERAKGNILERFSAQQFPDLHSELNLSSLELGDSALYFCASSVDRGKTQYFGPGTRLLVL.